The TCR beta chain described here comes from a study of shared clonotypes between healthy human individuals (dated by TCRdb to about 2020). Concerning the study at large: Three men and a couple of women, aged 18 to 49 years, made up the cohort. For each donor, CD4 naive and CD4 memory were each given three plates, CD8 naive was given two plates, and CD8 memory was given one plate. To estimate repertoire size and how much clonotype sharing occurs between individuals, the study deeply sequenced the blood TCR repertoires of roughly 5 healthy adults. Libraries were prepared and TCR repertoires were sequenced by different laboratories using diverse techniques, in order to increase sequencing depth and limit assay-specific biases. Each donor's leukapheresis produced roughly between roughly 0.94 and 9.5 billion PBMCs. The study at large found these results: Estimated clonotype richness was generally larger for naive than for memory subsets. Pairwise subsampling indicated that sequencing depth was expected to affect the degree of clonotype sharing among donors. Sampling was restricted to blood, and TCR repertoires in tissues likely differ from the TCR repertoires found in blood. Compared with non-shared clonotypes, clonotypes shared by all four sorted-subset donors had higher generation probabilities. When a few donors were compared, the shared fraction of clonotypes was around 5% for naive CD4, around 3.5% for naive CD8, 2% to 2.5% for memory CD4, and 0.4% for memory CD8. Rarefaction of sorted-subset datasets indicated incomplete sequencing despite the large sequencing depth. The small number of donors limited the genetic and exposure-history diversity represented.

Turning to this clone: No cognate antigen has been identified for it. No clone much larger than this one lies a single base away; base qualities are absent.

Donors were healthy HIV-negative adults with no recently reported acute infections or vaccinations. Every donor was a Caucasian adult living in Nashville, Tennessee, USA. CD4+ T cells were enriched by magnetic negative selection; naive cells were then positively selected on CD45RA, and the negative fraction formed the memory subset. After blood collection by leukapheresis, PBMCs were isolated using Ficoll-Histopaque density gradient centrifugation and then cryopreserved in the vapor phase of liquid nitrogen. Purity and quantity of every magnetically sorted T cell population were checked by analytical flow cytometry. From each sorted fraction, genomic DNA was isolated and quantified by UV absorbance on a Nanodrop 2000c. Counted from cysteine to phenylalanine, this CDR3 has 10 amino acids. Only the CDR3 portion is preserved as DNA: 30 bases, with reading frame beginning at the first base. V was cut back by 6 bases and J by 6 bases, leaving a gap of 2 bases between them. The germline V gene encodes CDR1 SGHVS and CDR2 FQNEAQ.

TCR CDR3 regions were amplified from genomic DNA by multiplex PCR using the deep immunoSEQ assay. For each cell subset, the extracted genomic DNA was distributed evenly across all wells of several immunoSEQ 96-well plates, and each plate served as one replicate. For sorted subsets, around 200 ng genomic DNA, equal to some 30,000 T cell genomes, was loaded into each replicate PCR. Purified libraries were quantified with a Qubit 3.0 fluorometer, sized on a Bioanalyzer 2100, and re-quantified with the KAPA Library Quantification kit. Each immunoSEQ 96-well plate was sequenced on its own single-read 150-cycle Illumina NextSeq 550 flow cell. The original methods were these. Because only junctional sequences without quality scores were contained in the immunoSEQ output, filtering matching that applied to full-length reads could not be performed. To assign V/J genes and CDR3, sequences were annotated against IMGT germline references using PyIR, a Python wrapper for IgBLAST v1.9. Reads were removed for weak V/J assignments (E-value above 1e-6), missing CDR3, stop codons, out-of-frame junctions, or ambiguous translated residues. V3J clonotypes were defined as sequences sharing an identical inferred V gene, J gene, and CDR3 amino acid sequence. Percentage overlap between repertoires was computed as shared unique clonotypes divided by the size of the smaller repertoire. Repertoire richness was assessed with RTK rarefaction, the Chao1 estimator, and Recon v2.1 estimates of unobserved clonotypes. OLGA was used to compute generation probabilities for all TCRbeta clonotypes that the gDNA method yielded from several donors. TCRdb stores this immuneACCESS table with in-frame sequences only. Part of the clones is absent; in the studies checked, under half of the shortfall reflects unresolved V genes, and no reason is known for the rest. V, J and clone size reflect that table, while D and trimming were determined from the DNA. Recorded for this sample are approximately 2,000,000 clones; less than 95% of them occurred a single time. The ten biggest clones cover 0.37% of the sample.

The sequence derives from a young man in good health. Some clones in this sample may be carry-over from other donors' samples. The receptor chain draws on TRBV7-8 and TRBJ2-2; the D gene assignment is ambiguous. Specimen: naive CD4+ T cells from PBMCs. This specimen's cell subset or site label, interpreted: CD45RA+ positively selected. The DNA is TGTGCCAGCAGGGCCGGGGAGCTGTTTTTT. Its coded protein is CASRAGELFF.